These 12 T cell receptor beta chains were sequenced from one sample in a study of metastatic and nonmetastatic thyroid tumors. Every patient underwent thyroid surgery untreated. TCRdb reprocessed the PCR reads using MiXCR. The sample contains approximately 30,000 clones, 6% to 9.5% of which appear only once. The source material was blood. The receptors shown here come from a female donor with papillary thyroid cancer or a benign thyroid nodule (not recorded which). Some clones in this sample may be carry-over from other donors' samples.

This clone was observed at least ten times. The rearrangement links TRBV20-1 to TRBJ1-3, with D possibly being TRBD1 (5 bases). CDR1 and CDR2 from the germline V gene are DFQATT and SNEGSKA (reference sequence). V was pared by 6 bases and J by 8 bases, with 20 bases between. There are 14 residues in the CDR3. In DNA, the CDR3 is TGCAGTGCCACAGGAGCTCCGGGTCGAGACACCATATATTTT. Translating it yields CSATGAPGRDTIYF.

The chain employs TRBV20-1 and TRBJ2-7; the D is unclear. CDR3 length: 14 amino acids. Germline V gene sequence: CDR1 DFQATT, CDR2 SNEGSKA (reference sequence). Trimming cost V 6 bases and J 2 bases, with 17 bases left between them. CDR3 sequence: CSATRVGDAYEQYF. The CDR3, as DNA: TGCAGTGCCACACGGGTGGGTGACGCCTACGAGCAGTACTTC.

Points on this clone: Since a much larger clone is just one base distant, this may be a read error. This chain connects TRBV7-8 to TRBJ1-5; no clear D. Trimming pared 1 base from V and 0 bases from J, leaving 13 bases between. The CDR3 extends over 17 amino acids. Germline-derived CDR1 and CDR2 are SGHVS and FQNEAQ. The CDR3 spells CASSLEVRYYSNQPQHF. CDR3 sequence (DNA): TGTGCCAGCAGCTTAGAGGTCAGATACTATAGCAATCAGCCCCAGCATTTT.

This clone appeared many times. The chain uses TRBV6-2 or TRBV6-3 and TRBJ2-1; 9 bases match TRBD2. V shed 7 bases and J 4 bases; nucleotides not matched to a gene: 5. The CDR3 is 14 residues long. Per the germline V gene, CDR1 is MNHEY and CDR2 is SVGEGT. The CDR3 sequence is CASMRAGGYNEQFF. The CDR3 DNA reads TGTGCCAGCATGAGGGCGGGGGGGTACAATGAGCAGTTCTTC.

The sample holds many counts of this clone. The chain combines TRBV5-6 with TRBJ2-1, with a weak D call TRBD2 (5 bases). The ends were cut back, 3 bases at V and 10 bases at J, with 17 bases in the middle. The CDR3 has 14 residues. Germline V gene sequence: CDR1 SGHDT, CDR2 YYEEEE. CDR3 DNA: TGTGCCAGCAGCTCGAGGAAAAAAACGGGGGAGCAGTTCTTC. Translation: CASSSRKKTGEQFF.

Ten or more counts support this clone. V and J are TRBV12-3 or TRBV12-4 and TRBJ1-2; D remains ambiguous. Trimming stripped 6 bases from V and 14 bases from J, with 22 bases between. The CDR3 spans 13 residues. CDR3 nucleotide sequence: TGTGCCAGCAGCCCCCTCCAGCCTCTATGGAGGACCTTC. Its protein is CASSPLQPLWRTF.

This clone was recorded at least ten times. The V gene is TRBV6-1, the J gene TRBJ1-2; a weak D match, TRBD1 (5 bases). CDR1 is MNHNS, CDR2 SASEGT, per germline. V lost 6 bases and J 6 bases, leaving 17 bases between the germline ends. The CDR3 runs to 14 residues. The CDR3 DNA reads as TGTGCCAGCAGCCTAACTTACAGGACCCATGGCTACACCTTC. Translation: CASSLTYRTHGYTF.

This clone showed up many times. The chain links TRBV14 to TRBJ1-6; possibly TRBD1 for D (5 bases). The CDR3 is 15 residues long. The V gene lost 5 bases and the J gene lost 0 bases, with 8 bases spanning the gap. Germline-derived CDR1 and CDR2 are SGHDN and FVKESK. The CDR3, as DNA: TGTGCCAGCAGCAGACAGAGCTCCTATAATTCACCCCTCCACTTT. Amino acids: CASSRQSSYNSPLHF.

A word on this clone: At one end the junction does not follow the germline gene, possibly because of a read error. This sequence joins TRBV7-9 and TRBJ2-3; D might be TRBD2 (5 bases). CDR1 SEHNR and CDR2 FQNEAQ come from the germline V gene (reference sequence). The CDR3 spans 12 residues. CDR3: CASSPSTNTQYF. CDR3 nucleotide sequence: TGTGCCAGCAGCCCTAGCACAAATACGCAGTATTTT.

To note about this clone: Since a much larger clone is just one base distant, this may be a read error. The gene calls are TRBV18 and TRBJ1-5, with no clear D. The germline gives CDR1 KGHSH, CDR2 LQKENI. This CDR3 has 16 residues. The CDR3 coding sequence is TGTGCCGGCTCTCCACTGGGAACTTATAGCAATCAGCCCCAGCATTTT. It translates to CAGSPLGTYSNQPQHF.

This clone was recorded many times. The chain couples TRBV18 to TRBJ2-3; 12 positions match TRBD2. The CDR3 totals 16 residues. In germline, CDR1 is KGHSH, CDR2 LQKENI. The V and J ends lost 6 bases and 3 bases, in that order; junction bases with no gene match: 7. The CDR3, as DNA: TGTGCCAGCTCTCGACTAGCGGGAGTGGGGACAGATACGCAGTATTTT. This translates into CASSRLAGVGTDTQYF.

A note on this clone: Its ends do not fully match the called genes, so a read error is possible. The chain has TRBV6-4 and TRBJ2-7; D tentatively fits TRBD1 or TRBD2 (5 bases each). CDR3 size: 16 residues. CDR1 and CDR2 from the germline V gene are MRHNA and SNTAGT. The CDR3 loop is CASIYGGIAAAYEQYF. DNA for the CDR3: TGCGCCAGCATTTATGGGGGTATTGCGGCAGCCTACGAGCAGTACTTC.